Below, 26 T cell receptor beta chains from the same sample are listed, as sequenced in a study of blood T cell repertoires in COVID-19. Assay used: immunoSEQ multiplex PCR; TCRdb lists only in-frame clones, some missing. This sample has approximately 340,000 clones; around 90% occur once, and the top ten carry approximately 9.9%. What was sequenced was peripheral blood. The receptors come from a man aged 25 to 45 with COVID-19, enrolled during active disease.

The chain recombines TRBV24-1 with TRBJ2-2, with 9 bases identical to TRBD1. This CDR3 has 18 residues. V gave up 1 base and J gave up 6 bases; unmatched junction bases: 11. Germline CDR1 KGHDR, CDR2 SFDVKD. The CDR3 protein is CATSDLEGQGRISGELFF. The DNA for the CDR3 is TGTGCCACCAGTGATTTAGAGGGACAGGGAAGGATCTCCGGGGAGCTGTTTTTT.

The chain is built from TRBV10-3 and TRBJ1-1, with TRBD1 matching over 9 bases. This CDR3 contains 13 residues. J was trimmed by 7 bases and V by 4 bases; bases with no gene match: 4. Germline-derived CDR1 and CDR2 are ENHRY and SYGVKD. The CDR3 protein is CAISVQGALEAFF. The CDR3 DNA reads TGTGCCATCAGTGTACAGGGGGCCCTTGAAGCTTTCTTT.

This clone was seen just once. The chain employs TRBV14 and TRBJ2-1; TRBD2 aligns across 7 bases. The length of the CDR3 is 15 residues. CDR1 is SGHDN and CDR2 is FVKESK in the germline V gene. J gave up 6 bases and V 1 base, and 6 bases lay outside the gene matches. The chain's CDR3 is CASSQAPREGNEQFF. CDR3 in DNA: TGTGCCAGCAGCCAAGCCCCCAGGGAGGGCAATGAGCAGTTCTTC.

The chain carries TRBV3-1 (or the pseudogene TRBV3-2) and TRBJ1-2; 7 bases map to TRBD1. V lost 2 bases to trimming and J lost 0 bases; unmatched junction nucleotides: 15. Looked up from germline, CDR1 is LGHDT and CDR2 is YNNKEL (reference sequence). The CDR3 consists of 19 residues. For the CDR3, the DNA is TGTGCCAGCAGCCAAAACTACTGGGACAGTGGGATCACTAACTATGGCTACACCTTC. It is translated as CASSQNYWDSGITNYGYTF.

This chain connects TRBV24-1 to TRBJ1-1; no clear D gene. Germline CDR1 reads KGHDR; CDR2 reads SFDVKD. This CDR3 is 10 amino acids long. Deletions cut 3 bases from V and 14 bases from J, with 9 bases between. The CDR3 coding sequence is TGTGCCACCAGTGATCAATTGTCCTTCTTT. Amino acids: CATSDQLSFF.

This clone was counted once. The rearrangement joins TRBV28 to TRBJ1-1; 9 bases are shared with TRBD1. V was pared by 5 bases and J by 10 bases, with 11 bases of the junction left unmatched. In germline, CDR1 is MDHEN, CDR2 SYDVKM. The CDR3 consists of 14 residues. CDR3: CASSPWTGADVAFF. The CDR3 DNA reads as TGTGCCAGCAGTCCTTGGACAGGGGCGGACGTAGCTTTCTTT.

The chain employs TRBV3-1 (or the pseudogene TRBV3-2) and TRBJ2-6; D may be TRBD2 (5 bases). The germline CDR1 and CDR2 sequences are LGHDT and YNNKEL (reference sequence). The CDR3 has 15 residues. Trimming shortened V by 8 bases and J by 0 bases, and 11 bases separated the two germline ends. Here the CDR3 reads CASPSGRSGANVLTF. CDR3 in DNA: TGTGCCAGCCCGAGCGGACGCTCTGGGGCCAACGTCCTGACTTTC.

The chain combines TRBV27 with TRBJ2-3; 8 bases agree with TRBD1. V gave up 5 bases and J gave up 4 bases; unmatched junction bases: 5. Germline V lookup: CDR1 MNHEY, CDR2 SMNVEV (reference sequence). The CDR3 loop spans 14 amino acids. The CDR3 DNA follows: TGTGCCAGCAGTGTCCAGGGGGCCCCAGATACGCAGTATTTT. Translated: CASSVQGAPDTQYF.

The chain uses TRBV7-9 and TRBJ2-7, with D perhaps TRBD2 (5 bases). The CDR3 spans 15 residues. Trimming pared 4 bases from V and 0 bases from J, leaving 13 bases between. CDR1 is SEHNR, CDR2 FQNEAQ, per germline (reference sequence). The CDR3 region has the DNA TGTGCCAGCAGCTCCGGACTCGCTGACTCCTACGAGCAGTACTTC. This sequence encodes CASSSGLADSYEQYF.

The chain has TRBV5-1 and TRBJ2-7, with TRBD2 matching over 8 bases. The V segment lost 6 bases and the J segment 5 bases; nucleotides outside the gene matches: 7. Germline values: CDR1 SGHRS, CDR2 YFSETQ. The CDR3 runs to 13 residues. The CDR3 here is CASTGLEYDEQYF. The DNA for the CDR3 is TGCGCCAGCACGGGACTAGAATACGACGAGCAGTACTTC.

This chain links TRBV21-1 with TRBJ1-6; TRBD1 is taken as the D call from the table, unchecked against the DNA. TRBV21-1 is deemed a pseudogene. This CDR3 contains 15 residues. This CDR3 is CASSKRQGWNSPLHF. CDR3 bases: TGTGCCAGCAGCAAAAGACAGGGGTGGAATTCACCCCTCCACTTT.

This clone was recorded a few times. DNA of the CDR3: TGTGCCAGTAGTCTTCTCAGATCCAGTTATAGCAATCAGCCCCAGCATTTT. Translation gives CASSLLRSSYSNQPQHF. The chain employs TRBV19 and TRBJ1-5; D gene unclear. The germline CDR1 and CDR2 sequences are LNHDA and SQIVND (reference sequence). This CDR3 is built from 17 residues. Trimming cost V 5 bases and J 0 bases, with 17 bases left between them.

The chain carries TRBV6-1 and TRBJ1-1, with D maybe TRBD1 (5 bases). Germline lookup yields CDR1 MNHNS and CDR2 SASEGT. V lost 1 base, J lost 3 bases, and 12 bases lay in between. The CDR3 has 15 amino acids. The CDR3: CASSEDWGGDTEAFF. CDR3 DNA sequence: TGTGCCAGCAGTGAAGACTGGGGGGGAGACACTGAAGCTTTCTTT.

The gene calls are TRBV6-2 or TRBV6-3 and TRBJ2-2; TRBD1 agrees at 7 bases. With 5 bases clipped from V and 4 bases from J, the junction kept 7 bases outside the gene matches. CDR1 and CDR2 (germline): MNHEY, SVGEGT. CDR3 length: 15 residues. The CDR3 DNA reads TGTGCCAGCAGTCTGAGGCAGGGGGTCACCGGGGAGCTGTTTTTT. Protein: CASSLRQGVTGELFF.

The V call is TRBV5-1, the J call TRBJ2-7; 7 bases line up with TRBD2. Germline CDR1 is SGHRS and CDR2 is YFSETQ. The CDR3 has 14 amino acids. The V gene end was trimmed by 2 bases and the J gene end by 0 bases; junction bases not matched to a gene: 2. The CDR3 DNA reads TGCGCCAGCAGCTTAACTAGCGTCTCCTACGAGCAGTACTTC. As protein: CASSLTSVSYEQYF.

The chain links TRBV23-1 to TRBJ2-1; 11 bases are a match to TRBD2. TRBV23-1 has ORF status, its function being uncertain. Germline trimming cut 7 bases from V and 6 bases from J; bases unmatched to any gene: 8. The CDR3 is 15 amino acids. CDR3 residues: CASITTSGSSNEQFF. DNA for the CDR3: TGCGCCAGCATCACAACTAGCGGGAGCTCCAATGAGCAGTTCTTC.

The chain employs TRBV6-6 and TRBJ1-2; 9 bases map to TRBD1. The CDR3 is made up of 14 amino acids. Germline CDR1 is MNHNY and CDR2 is SVGAGI (reference sequence). The trim removed 6 bases at V and 4 bases at J, leaving 6 bases unmatched. The CDR3 sequence is CASRRQGVAYGYTF. In DNA, the CDR3 is TGTGCCAGCAGGCGACAGGGGGTCGCCTATGGCTACACCTTC.

The chain joins TRBV7-2 to TRBJ1-2; D is perhaps TRBD1 (6 bases). The V gene lost 0 bases and the J gene lost 1 base, with 15 bases spanning the gap. The CDR3 runs to 17 residues. CDR1 is SGHTA and CDR2 is FQGNSA in the germline V gene. The CDR3 sequence is CASSLAAGGLYNYGYTF. The CDR3 bases are TGTGCCAGCAGCTTAGCCGCTGGGGGCCTTTATAACTATGGCTACACCTTC.

This chain connects TRBV28 to TRBJ2-3; 7 bases map to TRBD1. Germline V CDR1 and CDR2: MDHEN, SYDVKM. The CDR3 contains 15 residues. V was clipped by 3 bases and J by 0 bases; unmatched bases: 3. Written as DNA, the CDR3 is TGTGCCAGCAGTTTTCAGGGGGTAAGCACAGATACGCAGTATTTT. Its protein product is CASSFQGVSTDTQYF. Full variable domain (remainder filled in from reference TRBV28 and TRBJ2-3): DVKVTQSSRYLVKRTGEKVFLECVQDMDHENMFWYRQDPGLGLRLIYFSYDVKMKEKGDIPEGYSVSREKKERFSLILESASTNQTSMYLCASSFQGVSTDTQYFGPGTRLTVL.

V gene TRBV11-2 combines with J gene TRBJ2-7, with a possible D match to TRBD1 (6 bases). In germline, CDR1 is SGHAT, CDR2 FQNNGV. The CDR3 totals 15 residues. V was shortened by 1 base and J by 3 bases, with 13 bases between the two germline ends. The CDR3 bases are TGTGCCAGCAGCTTAGCTGCAGGGGTAATCTACGAGCAGTACTTC. Protein sequence: CASSLAAGVIYEQYF. Combining the CDR3 with reference TRBV11-2 and TRBJ2-7 gives the whole variable domain EAGVAQSPRYKIIEKRQSVAFWCNPISGHATLYWYQQILGQGPKLLIQFQNNGVVDDSQLPKDRFSAERLKGVDSTLKIQPAKLEDSAVYLCASSLAAGVIYEQYFGPGTRLTVT.

The chain couples TRBV19 to TRBJ2-1, with 9 bases aligning to TRBD2. The CDR3 sequence is 14 residues long. The V segment lost 6 bases and the J segment 4 bases; nucleotides outside the gene matches: 4. Germline V gene data show CDR1 as LNHDA and CDR2 as SQIVND (reference sequence). CDR3 bases: TGTGCCAGTAGGGTGACTAGCGGTTACAATGAGCAGTTCTTC. Its protein is CASRVTSGYNEQFF.

This CDR3 is CASSPRLANTGELFF. For the CDR3, the DNA is TGTGCCAGCTCACCACGTCTCGCGAACACCGGGGAGCTGTTTTTT. The chain carries TRBV18 and TRBJ2-2, with D unresolved. Germline V lookup: CDR1 KGHSH, CDR2 LQKENI. The CDR3 extends over 15 amino acids. V lost 1 base and J 0 bases, leaving 6 bases between the germline ends.

The V and J genes are TRBV6-1 and TRBJ1-6; D is perhaps TRBD1 (6 bases). CDR1 and CDR2 from the germline V gene are MNHNS and SASEGT. The CDR3 runs 18 residues. V was cut by 4 bases and J by 5 bases, with 21 bases left in between. CDR3 in DNA: TGTGCCAGCAGTGCAAACGACCCAGGGGCCGTGGATAATTCACCCCTCCACTTT. It encodes CASSANDPGAVDNSPLHF.

CDR3 nucleotides: TGTGCCATCAGTGGGGGGGGACCTGCTCTTAATTCACCCCTCCACTTT. Translating gives CAISGGGPALNSPLHF. V gene TRBV10-3 combines with J gene TRBJ1-6, with D tentatively TRBD1 (5 bases). CDR3 length: 16 amino acids. The V and J ends lost 4 bases and 6 bases respectively, with 16 bases between them. Germline V gene data show CDR1 as ENHRY and CDR2 as SYGVKD.

On this clone itself: A read error may produce the germline difference seen at one junction end. The chain uses TRBV4-2 and TRBJ1-2; 8 bases agree with TRBD1. CDR3 length: 13 amino acids. In germline, CDR1 is LGHNA, CDR2 YNFKEQ. The CDR3 spells CASSQDRGQEVYF. As DNA, the CDR3 is TGTGCCAGCAGCCAAGATAGGGGACAGGAAGTATACTTC.

This clone has more than one count but fewer than ten. The chain has TRBV11-2 and TRBJ2-3, with D perhaps TRBD2 (6 bases). Germline CDR1 and CDR2: SGHAT and FQNNGV. Trimming removed 5 bases from V and 2 bases from J, with 14 bases in between. There are 15 residues in the CDR3. This CDR3 reads CASSHNSGYTDTQYF. Written as DNA, the CDR3 is TGTGCCAGCAGCCACAATAGCGGTTACACAGATACGCAGTATTTT.